This TCR beta chain originates from a study of shared clonotypes between healthy human individuals. Study details: CD8 memory received one plate per donor, CD8 naive two, CD4 memory three and CD4 naive three.

A word on this clone: What it recognizes is unknown.

Study-wide points: What naive subsets generally showed was a larger estimated richness than memory subsets showed.

In the naive CD8 group, cells lacked CD45RO and were positively selected for CCR7, so terminally differentiated effector memory CD45RA+ cells were left out. Sorted-subset replicate PCR reactions contained 150 to 200 ng DNA, corresponding to approximately 30,000 T cell genomes. The assay was immunoSEQ multiplex PCR, and TCRdb's table has in-frame clones only and misses some. Altogether around 620,000 clones are present, about 95% being singletons, with the ten largest covering about 0.11%. This CDR3 is built from 18 residues. V shed 2 bases and J 6 bases; nucleotides not matched to a gene: 16. Germline assignment: CDR1 LNHNV and CDR2 YYDKDF (reference sequence).

Sequencing input: naive CD8+ T cells sorted from blood. This TCR derives from a woman younger than 45 in good health. This chain joins TRBV15 and TRBJ1-2; the match to TRBD1 covers 9 bases. In nucleotides, the CDR3 is TGTGCCACCAGCAGATTAGCCGGGACAGGGATTCTCGAGGATGGCTACACCTTC. Translating gives CATSRLAGTGILEDGYTF.